The rows below give T cell receptor beta chains drawn from one sample of a study of blood T cell repertoires in COVID-19. Here immunoSEQ multiplex PCR was the method, and the copy in TCRdb shows in-frame clones only, minus some. The sample yields under 300,000 clones, roughly 84% seen once. The sequenced sample consisted of peripheral blood. These TCRs come from a woman in her thirties or forties who had recovered from COVID-19. CDR3s include the opening cysteine and the closing phenylalanine or tryptophan. Each record gives: J gene, D gene, V gene, clone size, CDR3 protein, CDR3 DNA. The D gene is left open where the match is weak. Only some rows state a clone size, as once, few, many or a class for expanded clones.

TRBJ2-2 | TRBD1 | TRBV7-7 | few | CASSPSTGYSPLAGELFF | TGTGCCAGCAGCCCATCGACAGGGTACTCTCCTCTCGCCGGGGAGCTGTTTTTT
TRBJ2-7 | - | TRBV13 | - | CASSLGLRPHEQYF | TGTGCCAGCAGCTTAGGCCTCAGGCCCCACGAGCAGTACTTC
TRBJ1-1 | - | TRBV18 | few | CASSLLQGMNTEAFF | TGTGCCAGCTCACTCCTACAGGGAATGAACACTGAAGCTTTCTTT
TRBJ1-2 | - | TRBV28 | - | CASSKRGIAGGYTF | TGTGCCAGCAGCAAGCGGGGTATCGCTGGCGGCTACACCTTC
TRBJ2-2 | TRBD1 | TRBV11-1 | - | CASSFTPGQYTGELFF | TGTGCCAGCAGCTTTACCCCGGGACAGTACACCGGGGAGCTGTTTTTT
TRBJ1-6 | - | TRBV5-6 | once | CASSLWGHNSPLHF | TGTGCCAGCAGCTTGTGGGGGCATAATTCACCCCTCCACTTT
TRBJ2-1 | TRBD2 | TRBV27 | - | CASSLTGGSSYNEQFF | TGTGCCAGCAGTTTGACGGGGGGGAGCTCCTACAATGAGCAGTTCTTC
TRBJ2-7 | TRBD2 | TRBV30 | - | CALRTSGSYEQYF | TGTGCCTTAAGGACTAGCGGGTCTTACGAGCAGTACTTC
TRBJ2-5 | - | TRBV5-6 | - | CASSRGWVQETQYF | TGTGCCAGCAGCCGGGGGTGGGTACAAGAGACCCAGTACTTC
TRBJ2-2 | - | TRBV3-1/TRBV3-2 | few | CASSQIPGAGELFF | TGTGCCAGCAGCCAAATCCCAGGGGCCGGGGAGCTGTTTTTT
TRBJ1-3 | - | TRBV30 | - | CAWSVPFRPGGTIYF | TGTGCCTGGAGTGTACCATTCAGGCCTGGTGGCACCATATATTTT
TRBJ2-3 | TRBD1 | TRBV28 | - | CASSFPGGPRLTTDTQYF | TGTGCCAGCAGTTTTCCAGGGGGCCCTCGATTGACCACAGATACGCAGTATTTT
TRBJ1-1 | - | TRBV29-1 | - | CSVSAAGNTEAFF | TGCAGCGTTTCCGCGGCGGGGAACACTGAAGCTTTCTTT
TRBJ2-7 | TRBD2 | TRBV3-1/TRBV3-2 | - | CASSQNLREGNEQYF | TGTGCCAGCAGCCAAAATTTACGGGAGGGGAACGAGCAGTACTTC
TRBJ2-7 | - | TRBV6-5 | once | CASSHSYEQYF | TGTGCCAGCAGTCATTCCTACGAGCAGTACTTC
TRBJ2-7 | - | TRBV28 | - | CASSSIRGMYEQYF | TGTGCCAGCAGTTCCATCAGGGGTATGTACGAGCAGTACTTC
TRBJ2-7 | TRBD1 | TRBV28 | once | CASSLGQGTYEQYF | TGTGCCAGCAGTTTAGGACAGGGGACCTACGAGCAGTACTTC
TRBJ1-1 | - | TRBV27 | once | CASSSGNTEAFF | TGTGCCAGCAGTTCCGGGAACACTGAAGCTTTCTTT
TRBJ2-7 | TRBD1 | TRBV5-1 | - | CASSSSGTAPYEQYF | TGCGCCAGCAGCTCCTCCGGGACAGCCCCCTACGAGCAGTACTTC
TRBJ2-3 | TRBD2 | TRBV11-3 | - | CASSFRTSVGTDTQYF | TGTGCCAGCAGCTTCCGGACTAGCGTTGGCACAGATACGCAGTATTTT
TRBJ2-2 | TRBD1 | TRBV7-9 | few | CASSLGGDRRTGELFF | TGTGCCAGCAGCTTGGGTGGGGACAGGCGCACCGGGGAGCTGTTTTTT
TRBJ1-1 | - | TRBV5-1 | few | CASTLEGQSGNTEAFF | TGCGCCAGCACCCTGGAGGGCCAATCTGGGAACACTGAAGCTTTCTTT
TRBJ1-3 | - | TRBV2 | - | CASKQESSGNTIYF | TGTGCCAGCAAACAGGAAAGCTCTGGAAACACCATATATTTT
TRBJ1-4 | - | TRBV28 | - | CASSESGTNNEKLFF | TGTGCCAGCAGCGAATCCGGGACTAATAATGAAAAACTGTTTTTT
TRBJ2-3 | - | TRBV30 | once | CACRKLATQYF | TGTGCCTGCAGAAAGCTAGCGACGCAGTATTTT
TRBJ1-1 | - | TRBV3-1/TRBV3-2 | - | CASSQDLQTHMNTEAFF | TGTGCCAGCAGCCAAGACCTTCAGACACATATGAACACTGAAGCTTTCTTT
TRBJ1-4 | - | TRBV4-1 | - | CASSQDGQGINEKLFF | TGCGCCAGCAGCCAAGATGGTCAGGGAATTAATGAAAAACTGTTTTTT
TRBJ1-1 | - | TRBV30 | - | CAWSLSRATEAFF | TGTGCCTGGAGTCTAAGCCGTGCCACTGAAGCTTTCTTT
TRBJ2-5 | - | TRBV2 | few | CASAPGQNQETQYF | TGTGCCAGCGCCCCTGGACAGAACCAAGAGACCCAGTACTTC
TRBJ1-2 | TRBD1 | TRBV5-1 | - | CASTPSRDRDYGYTF | TGCGCCAGCACCCCGAGCCGAGACAGGGACTATGGCTACACCTTC
TRBJ2-5 | - | TRBV4-2 | - | CASSQTQDKETQYF | TGTGCCAGCAGCCAAACGCAGGACAAAGAGACCCAGTACTTC
TRBJ2-3 | TRBD2 | TRBV28 | - | CASGGRAQYF | TGTGCCAGCGGCGGGAGGGCGCAGTATTTT
TRBJ2-2 | TRBD2 | TRBV5-1 | - | CASCLSSGGNTGELFF | TGCGCCAGCTGCCTCTCTAGCGGGGGGAACACCGGGGAGCTGTTTTTT
TRBJ2-3 | TRBD2 | TRBV10-3 | - | CAISTGLASTDTQYF | TGTGCCATCAGTACGGGACTAGCTAGCACAGATACGCAGTATTTT